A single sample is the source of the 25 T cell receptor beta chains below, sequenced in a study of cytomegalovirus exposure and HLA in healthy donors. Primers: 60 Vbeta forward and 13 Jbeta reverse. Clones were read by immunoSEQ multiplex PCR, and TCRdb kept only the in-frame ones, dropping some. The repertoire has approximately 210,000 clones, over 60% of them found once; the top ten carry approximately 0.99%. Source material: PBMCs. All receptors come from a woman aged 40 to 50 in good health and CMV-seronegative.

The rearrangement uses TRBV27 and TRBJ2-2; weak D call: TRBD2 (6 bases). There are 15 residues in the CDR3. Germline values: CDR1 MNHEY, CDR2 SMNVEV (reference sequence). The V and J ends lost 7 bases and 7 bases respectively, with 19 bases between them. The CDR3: CASNDQGGGNGELFF. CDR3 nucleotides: TGTGCCAGCAACGACCAGGGAGGCGGTAACGGGGAGCTGTTTTTT.

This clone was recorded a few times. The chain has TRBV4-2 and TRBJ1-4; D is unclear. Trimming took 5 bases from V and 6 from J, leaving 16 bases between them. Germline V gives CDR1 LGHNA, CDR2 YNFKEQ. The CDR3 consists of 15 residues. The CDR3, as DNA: TGTGCCAGCAGCTTCCCCGGTCGCATGGATGAAAAACTGTTTTTT. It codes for CASSFPGRMDEKLFF.

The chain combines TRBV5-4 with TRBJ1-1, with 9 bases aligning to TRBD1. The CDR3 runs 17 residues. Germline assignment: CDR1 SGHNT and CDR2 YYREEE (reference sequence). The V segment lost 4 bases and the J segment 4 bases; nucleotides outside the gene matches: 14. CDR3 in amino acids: CASSQPDRGFMGTEAFF. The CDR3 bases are TGTGCCAGCAGCCAGCCCGACAGGGGGTTCATGGGCACTGAAGCTTTCTTT. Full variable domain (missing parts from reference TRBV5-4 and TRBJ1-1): ETGVTQSPTHLIKTRGQQVTLRCSSQSGHNTVSWYQQALGQGPQFIFQYYREEENGRGNFPPRFSGLQFPNYSSELNVNALELDDSALYLCASSQPDRGFMGTEAFFGQGTRLTVV.

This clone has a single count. The CDR3 region is CASSETGGSGTDTQYF. CDR3 coding DNA: TGTGCCAGCAGTGAAACAGGGGGCTCGGGCACAGATACGCAGTATTTT. The rearrangement links TRBV6-1 to TRBJ2-3, with 9 bases lining up with TRBD1. Unmatched junction bases numbered 4, after V lost 2 bases and J lost 1 base. Germline assignment: CDR1 MNHNS and CDR2 SASEGT. There are 16 residues in the CDR3.

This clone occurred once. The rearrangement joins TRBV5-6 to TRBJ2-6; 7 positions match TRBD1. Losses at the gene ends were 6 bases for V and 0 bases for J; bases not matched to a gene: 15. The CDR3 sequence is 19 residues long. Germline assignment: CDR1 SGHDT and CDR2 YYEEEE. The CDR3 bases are TGTGCCAGCACCCCGGACAGGTTAGAATTTTACTCTGGGGCCAACGTCCTGACTTTC. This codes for CASTPDRLEFYSGANVLTF.

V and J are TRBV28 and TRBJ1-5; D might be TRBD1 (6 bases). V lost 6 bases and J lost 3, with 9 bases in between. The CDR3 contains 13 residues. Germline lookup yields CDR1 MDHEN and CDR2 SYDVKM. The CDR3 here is CASRGGDNQPQHF. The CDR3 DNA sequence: TGTGCCAGCAGAGGGGGTGACAATCAGCCCCAGCATTTT.

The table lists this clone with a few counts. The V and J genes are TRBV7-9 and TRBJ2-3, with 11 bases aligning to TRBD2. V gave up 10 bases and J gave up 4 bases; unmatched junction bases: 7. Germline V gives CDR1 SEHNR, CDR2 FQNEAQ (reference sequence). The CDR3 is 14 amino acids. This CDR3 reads CATATSGMSDTQYF. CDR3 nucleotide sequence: TGTGCCACCGCGACTAGCGGGATGTCAGATACGCAGTATTTT.

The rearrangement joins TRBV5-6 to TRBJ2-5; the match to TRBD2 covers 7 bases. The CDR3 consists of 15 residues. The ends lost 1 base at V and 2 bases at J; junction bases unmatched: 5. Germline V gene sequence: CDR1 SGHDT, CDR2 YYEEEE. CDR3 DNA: TGTGCCAGCAGCTTGTTGGCTAGCGGTCAAGAGACCCAGTACTTC. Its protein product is CASSLLASGQETQYF.

CDR3 amino acids: CAINRWASGSTDTQYF. The CDR3 region has the DNA TGTGCCATCAACCGGTGGGCTAGCGGGAGCACAGATACGCAGTATTTT. The V and J genes are TRBV10-3 and TRBJ2-3, with 8 bases that match TRBD2. Germline-derived CDR1 and CDR2 are ENHRY and SYGVKD. CDR3 length equals 16 residues. V trimming: 7 bases; J trimming: 0 bases; junction bases outside the gene matches: 9.

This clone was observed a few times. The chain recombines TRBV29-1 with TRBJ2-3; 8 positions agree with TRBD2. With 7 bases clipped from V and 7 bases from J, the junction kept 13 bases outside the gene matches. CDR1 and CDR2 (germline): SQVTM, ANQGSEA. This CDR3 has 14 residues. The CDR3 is CSGGASGSVNTQYF. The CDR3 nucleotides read TGCAGCGGCGGGGCTAGCGGGTCGGTGAATACGCAGTATTTT.

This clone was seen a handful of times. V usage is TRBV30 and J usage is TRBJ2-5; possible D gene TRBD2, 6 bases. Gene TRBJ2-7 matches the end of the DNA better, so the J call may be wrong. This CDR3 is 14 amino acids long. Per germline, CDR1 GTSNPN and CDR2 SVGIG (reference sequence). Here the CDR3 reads CAWKVGSNSYEQYF. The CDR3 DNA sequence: TGTGCCTGGAAAGTCGGGAGTAACTCCTACGAGCAGTACTTC.

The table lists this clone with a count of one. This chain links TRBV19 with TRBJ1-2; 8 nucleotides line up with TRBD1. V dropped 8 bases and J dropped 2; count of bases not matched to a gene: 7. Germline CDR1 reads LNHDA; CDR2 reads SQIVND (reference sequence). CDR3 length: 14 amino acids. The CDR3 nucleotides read TGTGCCAGTTTCGAGACAGGGGTGAACTATGGCTACACCTTC. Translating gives CASFETGVNYGYTF.

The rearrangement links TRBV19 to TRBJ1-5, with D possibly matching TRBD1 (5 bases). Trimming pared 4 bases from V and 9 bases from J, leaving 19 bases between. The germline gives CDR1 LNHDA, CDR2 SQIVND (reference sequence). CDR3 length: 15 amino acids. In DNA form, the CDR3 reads TGTGCCAGTAGTAGCGGGGACCGCCGAGCGGGGCCCCAGCATTTT. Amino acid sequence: CASSSGDRRAGPQHF. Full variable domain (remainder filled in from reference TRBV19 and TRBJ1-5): DGGITQSPKYLFRKEGQNVTLSCEQNLNHDAMYWYRQDPGQGLRLIYYSQIVNDFQKGDIAEGYSVSREKKESFPLTVTSAQKNPTAFYLCASSSGDRRAGPQHFGDGTRLSIL.

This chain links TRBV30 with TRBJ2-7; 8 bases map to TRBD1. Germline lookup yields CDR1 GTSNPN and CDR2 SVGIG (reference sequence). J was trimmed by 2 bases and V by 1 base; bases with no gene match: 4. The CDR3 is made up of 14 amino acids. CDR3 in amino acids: CAWSEGQVPYEQYF. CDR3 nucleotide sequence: TGTGCCTGGAGTGAGGGACAGGTTCCCTACGAGCAGTACTTC.

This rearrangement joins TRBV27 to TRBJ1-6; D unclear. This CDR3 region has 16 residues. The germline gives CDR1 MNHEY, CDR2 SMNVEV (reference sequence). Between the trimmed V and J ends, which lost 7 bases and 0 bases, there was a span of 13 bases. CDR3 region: CASNTRSSSYNSPLHF. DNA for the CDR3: TGTGCCAGCAATACTAGATCTAGCTCCTATAATTCACCCCTCCACTTT.

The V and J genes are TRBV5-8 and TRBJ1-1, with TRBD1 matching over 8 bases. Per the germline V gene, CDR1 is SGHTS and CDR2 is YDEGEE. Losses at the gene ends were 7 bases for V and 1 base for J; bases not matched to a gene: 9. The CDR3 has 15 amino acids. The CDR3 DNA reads TGTGCCAGCCCAGTGACCGGGACAGGGAACACTGAAGCTTTCTTT. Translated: CASPVTGTGNTEAFF.

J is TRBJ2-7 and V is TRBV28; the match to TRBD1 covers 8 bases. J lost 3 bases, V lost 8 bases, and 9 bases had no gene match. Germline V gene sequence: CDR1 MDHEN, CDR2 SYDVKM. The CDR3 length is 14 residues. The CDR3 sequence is CASHSSGGYYEQYF. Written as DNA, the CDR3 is TGTGCCAGCCACTCTTCAGGGGGCTACTACGAGCAGTACTTC.

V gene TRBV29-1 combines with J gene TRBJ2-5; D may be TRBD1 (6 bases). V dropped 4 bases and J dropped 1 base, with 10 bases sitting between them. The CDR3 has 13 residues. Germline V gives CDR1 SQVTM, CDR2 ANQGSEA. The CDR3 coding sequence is TGCAGCGTTGGAGCAGGGGCCCAAGAGACCCAGTACTTC. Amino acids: CSVGAGAQETQYF.

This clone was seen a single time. The CDR3 sequence is CSVTRTSGSEATDTQYF. DNA of the CDR3: TGCAGCGTCACTCGGACTAGCGGGAGTGAGGCCACAGATACGCAGTATTTT. The chain has TRBV29-1 and TRBJ2-3; 13 nucleotides match TRBD2. Trimming cost V 6 bases and J 2 bases; bases outside gene matches: 11. The CDR3 covers 17 residues. Germline V CDR1 and CDR2: SQVTM, ANQGSEA.

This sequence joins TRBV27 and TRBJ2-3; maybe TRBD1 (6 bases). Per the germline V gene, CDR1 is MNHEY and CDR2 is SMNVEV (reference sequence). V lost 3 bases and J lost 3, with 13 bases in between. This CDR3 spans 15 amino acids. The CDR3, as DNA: TGTGCCAGCAGTTTGTGGGGACAATCAACAGATACGCAGTATTTT. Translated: CASSLWGQSTDTQYF.

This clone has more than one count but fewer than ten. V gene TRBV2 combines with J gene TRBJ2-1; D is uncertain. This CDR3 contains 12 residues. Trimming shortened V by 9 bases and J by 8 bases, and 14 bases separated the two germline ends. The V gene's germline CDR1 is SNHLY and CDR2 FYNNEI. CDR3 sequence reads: CASRSRRDEQFF. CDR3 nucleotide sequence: TGTGCCAGTCGGAGCCGTCGCGATGAGCAGTTCTTC. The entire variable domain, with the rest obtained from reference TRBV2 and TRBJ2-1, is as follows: EPEVTQTPSHQVTQMGQEVILRCVPISNHLYFYWYRQILGQKVEFLVSFYNNEISEKSEIFDDQFSVERPDGSNFTLKIRSTKLEDSAMYFCASRSRRDEQFFGPGTRLTVL.

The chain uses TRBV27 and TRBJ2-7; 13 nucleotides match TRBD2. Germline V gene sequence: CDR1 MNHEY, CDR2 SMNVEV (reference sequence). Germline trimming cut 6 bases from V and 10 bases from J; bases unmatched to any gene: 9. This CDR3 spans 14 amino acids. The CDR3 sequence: CASRGTSGMGIQYF. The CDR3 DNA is TGTGCCAGCAGAGGGACTAGCGGGATGGGGATTCAGTACTTC.

Written as DNA, the CDR3 is TGTGCCAGCAGCCCGGACAGGGGGTTTAACAATGAGCAGTTCTTC. Translation: CASSPDRGFNNEQFF. The chain joins TRBV7-2 to TRBJ2-1, with TRBD1 identical over 10 bases. This CDR3 is 15 amino acids long. From germline, CDR1 is SGHTA and CDR2 FQGNSA. The trim removed 5 bases at V and 5 bases at J, leaving 6 bases unmatched. Combining the CDR3 with reference TRBV7-2 and TRBJ2-1 gives the whole variable domain GAGVSQSPSNKVTEKGKDVELRCDPISGHTALYWYRQSLGQGLEFLIYFQGNSAPDKSGLPSDRFSAERTGGSVSTLTIQRTQQEDSAVYLCASSPDRGFNNEQFFGPGTRLTVL.

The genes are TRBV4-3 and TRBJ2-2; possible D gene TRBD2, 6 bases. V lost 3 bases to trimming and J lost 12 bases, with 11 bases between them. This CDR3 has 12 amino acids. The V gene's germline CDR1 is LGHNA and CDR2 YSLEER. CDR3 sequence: CASSHAGSQLFF. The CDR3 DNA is TGCGCCAGCAGCCATGCCGGGAGCCAGCTGTTTTTT.

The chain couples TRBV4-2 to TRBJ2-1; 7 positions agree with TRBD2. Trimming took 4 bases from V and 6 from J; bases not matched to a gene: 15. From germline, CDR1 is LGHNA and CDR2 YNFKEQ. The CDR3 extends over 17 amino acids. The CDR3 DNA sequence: TGTGCCAGCAGCCCCCGAGGGCGGGAGAGGTGGGGCAATGAGCAGTTCTTC. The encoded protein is CASSPRGRERWGNEQFF.